The T cell receptor beta chain under discussion was sequenced for a study of identical twins. Overall study findings and caveats: Analyses of zero insertions could be partly confounded by invariant MAIT and iNKT cells. The abundant beta clonotypes from cord blood had fewer insertions, and memory repertoires had none of this.

No donor was unhealthy or non-Caucasian. On this clonotype: Its antigen is currently unknown.

Template switching supplied a universal primer site; unique molecular identifiers were carried on the cDNA. One entry per CDR3 protein, called by TCRdb with MiXCR from the 5' RACE reads. The data hold some 1,600,000 distinct CDR3 sequences, with 32% observed a single time. This CDR3 is 16 amino acids long. Per germline, CDR1 DFQATT and CDR2 SNEGSKA (reference sequence). V dropped 3 bases and J dropped 5; count of bases not matched to a gene: 11. This sequence was found in a newborn girl in good health. V usage is TRBV20-1 and J usage is TRBJ2-3, with 10 nucleotides matching TRBD2. The sequenced material came from cord blood. The CDR3 sequence: CSARGRSGRALDTQYF. In DNA, the CDR3 is TGCAGTGCTAGGGGTCGGAGCGGGAGGGCCCTAGATACGCAGTATTTT.